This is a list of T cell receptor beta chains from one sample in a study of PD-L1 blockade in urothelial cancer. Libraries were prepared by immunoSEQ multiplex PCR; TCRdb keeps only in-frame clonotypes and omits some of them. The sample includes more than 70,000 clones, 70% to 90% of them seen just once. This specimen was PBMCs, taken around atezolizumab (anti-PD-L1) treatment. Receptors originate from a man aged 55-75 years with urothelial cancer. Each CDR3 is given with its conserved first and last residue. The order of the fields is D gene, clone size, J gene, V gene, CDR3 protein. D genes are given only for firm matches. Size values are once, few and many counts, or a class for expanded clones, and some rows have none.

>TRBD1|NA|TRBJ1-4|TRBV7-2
CASSDRGLTEKLFF
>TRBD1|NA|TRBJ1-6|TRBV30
CAFDRGDSPLHF
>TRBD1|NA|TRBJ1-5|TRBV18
CASSTGTGGGQPQHF
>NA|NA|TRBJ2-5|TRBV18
CASSPRQGSSETQYF
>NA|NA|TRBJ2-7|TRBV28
CASSQLDEQYF
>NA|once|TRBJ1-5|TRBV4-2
CASSQETGIASNQPQHF
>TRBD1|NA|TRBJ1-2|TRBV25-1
CASSVTGGDYGYTF
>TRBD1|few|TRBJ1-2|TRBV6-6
CASSARDRGLYGYTF
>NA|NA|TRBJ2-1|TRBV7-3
CASSSYPGGSYNEQFF
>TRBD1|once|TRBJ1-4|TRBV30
CACSTGGGEKLFF